The TCR beta chain described here comes from a study of OX40 agonist ivuxolimab in advanced cancers. Study-wide points: Certain nonresponders additionally had low normalized T-cell clonal expansion. Fewer expanded clones were found on average in CD4+ than in CD8+ T cells.

On this clone itself: Its specificity is not known.

TCRdb's copy holds only in-frame clones and misses some; the assay was immunoSEQ multiplex PCR. The sample consists of approximately 15,000 clones, around 81% of them appearing once. Autoimmune disease history or systemic immunosuppression led to patients being barred. This sample comprised CD4+ or CD8+ T cells sorted from blood, obtained in a trial of the OX40 agonist ivuxolimab. The sequence came from an adult with an advanced solid tumor such as melanoma, head and neck, liver or kidney cancer.

CDR3 sequence (DNA): TGCGCCAGCAGCTTGGAAGCGGGAGGAGATGAGCAGTTCTTC. Its translation: CASSLEAGGDEQFF. The chain is built from TRBV5-1 and TRBJ2-1; TRBD2 aligns across 9 bases. In germline, CDR1 is SGHRS, CDR2 YFSETQ. The V and J ends lost 0 bases and 8 bases, in that order; junction bases with no gene match: 3. The CDR3 is made up of 14 amino acids.